These T cell receptor beta chains were read from a single sample in a study of beta chain features in type 1 diabetes. The protocol was immunoSEQ multiplex PCR, while the TCRdb copy is restricted to in-frame clones and leaves out a portion. The repertoire holds more than 300,000 clones, with 8.5% to 10% as singletons. Sequenced material: central memory CD4+ T cells from blood. These receptors were collected from a man aged 30 to 45 with type 1 diabetes. The CDR3 runs from the conserved cysteine through the conserved F or W. Each record gives: V gene, CDR3 length, CDR3 protein.

TRBV6-4	15	CASSDGRGRTDTQYF
TRBV11-2	14	CASSAQLGRETQYF
TRBV5-1	13	CASSFHEDGEQYF
TRBV6-1	14	CASSSLAEDQPQHF
TRBV29-1	12	CSVGAGNEKLFF
TRBV7-9	14	CASSFSGGANVLTF
TRBV28	14	CASSPQGAGNTIYF
TRBV7-3	14	CASSLLGQDDTQYF
TRBV7-9	15	CASSSGQGVFETQYF
TRBV7-3	17	CASSLVRTSRDYNEQFF
TRBV27	17	CASSPIRQLLLPYGYTF
TRBV5-1	15	CASSLDSAGANVLTF
TRBV30	14	CAWSVPRGENGYTF
TRBV5-1	14	CASSAGTEQETQYF
TRBV9	15	CASSVGLPRQGEQYF
TRBV5-4	13	CASSLTGGDEQYF
TRBV4-1	14	CASSPGRVVEKLFF
TRBV7-9	12	CASGAGGNEQYF
TRBV27	14	CASSFGDNLGWTFF
TRBV29-1	12	CSVQPGGTEAFF
TRBV28	14	CASSSRLIQETQYF
TRBV15	14	CATSSRAASYEQYF
TRBV27	18	CASSLRWGGSSGANVLTF
TRBV28	15	CASSPTRGTTHEQYF
TRBV28	15	CASSLGTSGMKKEYF
TRBV11-1	15	CASSLRRRVNTEAFF
TRBV30	14	CAWGGQGSVQPQHF
TRBV18	14	CASSPRSNREPQHF
TRBV28	14	CASFKTSGSGEQYF
TRBV11-2	15	CASSFRSSGTDTQYF
TRBV10-2	13	CASSDRGVGGYTF
TRBV7-2	16	CASSLIGGRNTGELFF
TRBV19	18	CASSIEASGRAMVNIQYF
TRBV7-8	14	CASSFDRGGQPQHF
TRBV5-1	13	CASRILDGNEQYF
TRBV5-6	16	CASSLYRGRTDTEAFF
TRBV18	13	CASSPQGRGEAFF
TRBV5-1	13	CASSFSDALEQYF
TRBV5-5	14	CASRYVAGSHEQFF
TRBV28	15	CASSLSGGAADTQYF
TRBV18	16	CASSPQQLQGAGEAFF
TRBV11-2	15	CASSLLGQGWAEQYF
TRBV10-1	17	CASSETQPGKTYNEQFF
TRBV6-6	16	CASSSGGLRRPQKLFF
TRBV7-2	15	CASSLRGGDGREQYF
TRBV2	12	CASSEGYNEQFF
TRBV5-1	15	CASSTTGLVSYEQYF
TRBV7-9	12	CASSLLGNTIYF
TRBV27	15	CASGYRALYSYEQYF
TRBV5-4	16	CASSSYERLRTDTQYF
TRBV5-8	15	CASSTAGTENTEAFF
TRBV7-3	14	CASSSGLAEETQYF
TRBV25-1	15	CASSGVVSGGYEQYF
TRBV27	13	CASSPGQGDTQYF
TRBV7-2	16	CASSTTVGQGSNEQFF
TRBV5-1	15	CASSLVGGSTDTQYF
TRBV5-1	16	CASSPETGSGANVLTF